A selection of T cell receptor beta chains follows, all from one sample in a study of T cells in Graves' hyperthyroidism and ophthalmopathy. MiXCR, run by TCRdb on the multiplex PCR reads, gives a single entry per CDR3 protein. This sample carries 750,000 to 950,000 distinct CDR3 sequences, 38% of them seen once, and the ten largest clones take roughly 8.3%. Sequenced: blood. The receptors stem from a man aged 18 to 35 with Graves' hyperthyroidism. Each CDR3 is given with its conserved first and last residue. Each record gives: D gene, clone size, V gene, J gene, CDR3 DNA, CDR3 protein. D genes are given only for firm matches. Clone size, where shown, is once, few, many, or a class for clones that have expanded.

.	many	TRBV7-2	TRBJ1-2	TGTGCCTGCGGGGCTCGTAACTATGGCTACACCTTC	CACGARNYGYTF
.	.	TRBV5-1	TRBJ1-1	TGCGCCAGCAGCTTCTTGTCGGGCCTGAACACTGAAGCTTTCTTT	CASSFLSGLNTEAFF
.	many	TRBV20-1	TRBJ1-5	TGCAGTGCTACCGACCCCAGGAGCCATCAGCCCCAGCATTTT	CSATDPRSHQPQHF
.	few	TRBV6-5	TRBJ2-7	TGTGCCACCTTCGCCGGGAGATCGGCCTACGAGCAGTACTTC	CATFAGRSAYEQYF
.	once	TRBV2	TRBJ1-6	TGTGCCAGCAGTCCGGGGTGGACCAACTCCTATAATTCACCCCTCCACTTT	CASSPGWTNSYNSPLHF
.	.	TRBV29-1	TRBJ2-5	TGCAGCTCAAACGCGGGACAGACAGAGACCCAGTACTTC	CSSNAGQTETQYF
TRBD1	.	TRBV7-9	TRBJ1-1	TGTGCCAGCAGCGGAGAGGGGGCTTACCCGAACACTGAAGCTTTCTTT	CASSGEGAYPNTEAFF
.	once	TRBV20-1	TRBJ1-1	TGCAGTGCTAGCCCGGATACTACTGAAGCTTTCTTT	CSASPDTTEAFF
.	many	TRBV28	TRBJ1-4	TGTGCCAGCAGCTCAGCAGAAACTAATGAAAAACTGTTTTTT	CASSSAETNEKLFF
.	many	TRBV19	TRBJ1-1	TGTGCCAGTAGTGCCCAGATGGGGACTGAAGCTTTCTTT	CASSAQMGTEAFF
.	many	TRBV25-1	TRBJ1-4	TGTGCCAGCAGTGATTATGAAAAACTGTTTTTT	CASSDYEKLFF
.	once	TRBV2	TRBJ1-2	TGTGCCAGCAGTGGCGGGAGGCGGTTGGGCTACACCTTC	CASSGGRRLGYTF
.	many	TRBV2	TRBJ1-1	TGTGCCAGCAGGCTCGGGGCGGGTAACACTGAAGCTTTCTTT	CASRLGAGNTEAFF
TRBD1	few	TRBV9	TRBJ1-2	TGTGCCAGCAGCGATGGACAGGGGAACTATGGCTACACCTTC	CASSDGQGNYGYTF
TRBD2	.	TRBV29-1	TRBJ2-1	TGCAGCGTCTTTAGCGGGAGCTCCTACAATGAGCAGTTCTTC	CSVFSGSSYNEQFF
.	.	TRBV19	TRBJ1-5	TGTGCCACAGGGCCTGGGCATCATAACAATCAGCCCCAGCATTTT	CATGPGHHNNQPQHF
.	.	TRBV19	TRBJ2-6	TGTGCCAGTGAGTCGTCGGGTTGGTACTCTGGGGCCAACGTCCTGACTTTC	CASESSGWYSGANVLTF
.	.	TRBV20-1	TRBJ2-6	TGCAGTGCCTACTCGGGAACCAACGTCCTGACTTTC	CSAYSGTNVLTF
.	many	TRBV19	TRBJ1-5	TGTGCCAGCTGGGAAGGGGGCAATCAGCCCCAGCATTTT	CASWEGGNQPQHF
TRBD1	.	TRBV7-6	TRBJ2-7	TGTGCCAGCAGCCCCCGGACAGGCCCAAACTTCGAGCAGTACTTC	CASSPRTGPNFEQYF
.	few	TRBV5-4	TRBJ2-7	TGTGCCAGCGCAGGGACTGATCACTACGAGCAGTACTTC	CASAGTDHYEQYF
TRBD1	many	TRBV12-3/TRBV12-4	TRBJ1-2	TGTGCCAGCAGTTTAGGGACAGGGAGCTACACCTTC	CASSLGTGSYTF
.	many	TRBV7-2	TRBJ2-7	TGTGCCAGCAGCTTGAACAACGAGCAGTACTTC	CASSLNNEQYF
.	many	TRBV25-1	TRBJ2-5	TGTGCCAGCAGTGAATACCAGACCCAGTACTTC	CASSEYQTQYF
.	.	TRBV25-1	TRBJ2-2	TGTGCCAGCAGGCGACTTACGAACACCGGGGAGCTGTTTTTT	CASRRLTNTGELFF
TRBD1	.	TRBV7-2	TRBJ2-2	TGTGCCAGCAGCTTAGGGGGCCAGGGGGCCGGCGGGGAGCTGTTTTTT	CASSLGGQGAGGELFF
.	.	TRBV7-8	TRBJ2-6	TGTGCCAGCAGCTTAGAGGCCTCAGCTGGGGCCAACGTCCTGACTTTC	CASSLEASAGANVLTF
.	.	TRBV12-3/TRBV12-4	TRBJ1-3	TGTGCCAGCAGTTCTACAGGTTCTCCTGGAAACACCATATATTTT	CASSSTGSPGNTIYF
TRBD2	.	TRBV7-9	TRBJ2-7	TGTGCCAGCAGCCCGGGGACTAGCGGGGTTCCCTACGAGCAGTACTTC	CASSPGTSGVPYEQYF
TRBD1	many	TRBV25-1	TRBJ1-4	TGTGCCAGCAGTGAAGGGAGACAGGGTGGAAAACTGTTTTTT	CASSEGRQGGKLFF
TRBD1	.	TRBV10-2	TRBJ1-6	TGCGCCAGCGGGGACAGGGGATCTTCACCCCTCCACTTT	CASGDRGSSPLHF
.	few	TRBV6-5	TRBJ1-1	TGTGCCAGCAGCCCACCCGGGCACTCCATGAACACTGAAGCTTTCTTT	CASSPPGHSMNTEAFF
.	.	TRBV19	TRBJ1-5	TGTGCCAGTAGCCAATTAGGGGGGCTTAGGGGTCAGCCCCAGCATTTT	CASSQLGGLRGQPQHF
TRBD1	many	TRBV7-9	TRBJ1-5	TGTGCCAGCATGGGCAGGGGGCGTAATCAGCCCCAGCATTTT	CASMGRGRNQPQHF
.	many	TRBV15	TRBJ2-5	TGTGCCACGACCTCCCGGGGCCCCCAAGAGACCCAGTACTTC	CATTSRGPQETQYF
.	.	TRBV3-1	TRBJ2-5	TGTGCCAGCAGCCAATATATATTGACGGAGGAGTACTTC	CASSQYILTEEYF
TRBD1	.	TRBV2	TRBJ1-4	TGTGCCAGCAGGAGGACAGAGGGAGGGGGCACTAATGAAAAACTGTTTTTT	CASRRTEGGGTNEKLFF
.	many	TRBV25-1	TRBJ1-4	TGTGCCAGCAGTACCGGACAAACTAATGAAAAACTGTTTTTT	CASSTGQTNEKLFF
TRBD1	few	TRBV12-3/TRBV12-4	TRBJ2-2	TGTGCCAGCACCCGGGGACAGATCAACACCGGGGAGCTGTTTTTT	CASTRGQINTGELFF
.	.	TRBV7-2	TRBJ1-1	TGTGCCAGCCGCGTTAGGATCAGCACTGAAGCTTTCTTT	CASRVRISTEAFF
.	many	TRBV29-1	TRBJ2-2	TGCAGCGGCGATTTAACCGGGGAGCTGTTTTTT	CSGDLTGELFF
TRBD1	.	TRBV7-9	TRBJ2-5	TGTGCCAGCAGCCGATTGGACAGGGTGGTGCAAGAGACCCAGTACTTC	CASSRLDRVVQETQYF
.	.	TRBV5-1	TRBJ2-7	TGCGCCAGCAGCTTGGATTGGCGGCCGGACACCTACGGGCAGTACTTC	CASSLDWRPDTYGQYF
.	.	TRBV3-1	TRBJ1-1	TGTGCCAGCAGCCAAGAGGAAGGAGGGACTGAAGCTTTCTTT	CASSQEEGGTEAFF
.	many	TRBV20-1	TRBJ2-5	TGCAGTGCTAGACAGGGGTGGGAGACCCAGTACTTC	CSARQGWETQYF
.	.	TRBV19	TRBJ1-4	TGTGCCAGTAGTATAAAGGGGCCGGCTGAAAAACTGTTTTTT	CASSIKGPAEKLFF
TRBD2	few	TRBV19	TRBJ2-5	TGTGCCAGTAGTGTTGGACTAGCCCCCGAAGGAGAGACCCAGTACTTC	CASSVGLAPEGETQYF
TRBD1	.	TRBV9	TRBJ1-1	TGTGCCAGCTCACGTGCGACAGGGGTCTTGAACACTGAAGCTTTCTTT	CASSRATGVLNTEAFF
.	many	TRBV19	TRBJ2-7	TGTGCCAGTAGTATAGAGGGCGGACCGGAGCAGTACTTC	CASSIEGGPEQYF
TRBD1	.	TRBV7-6	TRBJ2-7	TGTGCCAGCATCAGACAAAGGCGGACAGGGGATTACGAGCAGTACTTC	CASIRQRRTGDYEQYF
.	.	TRBV2	TRBJ2-5	TGTGCCAGCGCCATACAGGACCGATGGCCAGAGACCCGGTACTTC	CASAIQDRWPETRYF
.	.	TRBV2	TRBJ1-1	TGTGCCAGCGTGGAGGGGATAGGGAGTCTCTATGAAGCTTTCTTT	CASVEGIGSLYEAFF
.	few	TRBV12-3/TRBV12-4	TRBJ1-1	TGTGCCAGCAGTTTAGATTACCGGCGGGGTGAAGCTTTCTTT	CASSLDYRRGEAFF
.	many	TRBV20-1	TRBJ1-1	TGCAGTGCTCTGGGTGTTGGCACTGAAGCTTTCTTT	CSALGVGTEAFF
TRBD2	.	TRBV20-1	TRBJ2-7	TGCAGTGCTAGTCCCGGGAGGGCCGGCGAGCAGTACTTC	CSASPGRAGEQYF
TRBD1	.	TRBV6-2/TRBV6-3	TRBJ1-2	TGTGCCAGCAGTTACGGGGGGACAGGGAGAGGCTACACCTTC	CASSYGGTGRGYTF
.	.	TRBV10-3	TRBJ2-7	TGTACCATCAGCCAACTAGCATCGCACGAGCAGTACTTC	CTISQLASHEQYF
TRBD1	once	TRBV5-4	TRBJ1-2	TGTGCCAGCAGCTCGCTCTTAACAGGGGTGCATGGCTACACCTTC	CASSSLLTGVHGYTF
TRBD2	.	TRBV12-3/TRBV12-4	TRBJ2-7	TGTGCCAGCAGCTTACCCGGGACTAGCGCCTACGAGCAGTACTTC	CASSLPGTSAYEQYF
.	few	TRBV14	TRBJ1-1	TGTGCCAGCAGCCAGGATCTGGGGATTGGCGCTGAAGCTTTCTTT	CASSQDLGIGAEAFF